This T cell receptor (beta chain) came from a study of regulatory T cells in long-lasting Graves disease. Study-level information: Over 5 years of antithyroid drugs plus positive TSH receptor antibodies defined persistent Graves' disease. The study's findings and limits: Possibly, accuracy suffered from the small sample size. Graves' patients with persistent disease showed TCR diversity lower than patients newly diagnosed. Among the persistent patients, 2,741 public clonotypes were shared, more than the approximately 970 shared among new patients.

The sample holds one count of this clonotype. Its matching antigen is unknown. One end of the junction varies from germline; a read error may be responsible. As to time point: persistent/refractory GD, antithyroid drugs over 5 years with positive TRAb. PBMC-extracted RNA yielded the TCR library. Arm-PCR with iRepertoire HTBI primers amplified the CDR3 regions for these TCR beta libraries. Each CDR3 protein gets one entry after TCRdb re-called the multiplex PCR reads with MiXCR. Of hundreds of thousands of distinct CDR3 sequences listed, 30% were seen once; the top ten hold under 55%. CDR1 and CDR2 (germline): SSHAT, FNYEAQ (reference sequence). The CDR3 extends over 14 amino acids.

The chain has TRBV7-7 and TRBJ1-4; no clear D gene. The sample consisted of peripheral blood mononuclear cells (PBMCs), taken when the disease was refractory, from a patient treated with antithyroid drugs. The sequence was obtained from a female donor with Graves disease. The CDR3 nucleotides are TGTGCTAGCAGCTTCGGGTGCACTAATGAAAAACTGTTTTTT. As protein: CASSFGCTNEKLFF.